A single sample is the source of the 23 T cell receptor beta chains below, sequenced in a study of graft-versus-host responses after intestinal transplantation. Clones were read by immunoSEQ multiplex PCR, and TCRdb kept only the in-frame ones, dropping some. The sample consists of approximately 21,000 clones, about 55% of them appearing once. Sequenced here: alloreactive CD4+ T cells from a mixed lymphocyte reaction culture, sampled before intestinal transplant. Subset reported: CFSE-low proliferating T cells sorted from roughly six-day pre-transplant mixed lymphocyte reaction (GvH or HvG direction). The receptor set was obtained from a human patient who received an intestinal transplant.

This chain uses TRBV7-6 with TRBJ1-2; no clear D gene. The germline V and J ends were trimmed by 2 bases and 8 bases, with 12 bases remaining between them. The germline gives CDR1 SGHVS, CDR2 FNYEAQ. The CDR3 loop spans 13 amino acids. CDR3 region: CASSLRPGGGYTF. CDR3 coding DNA: TGTGCCAGCAGCTTAAGACCCGGCGGCGGCTACACCTTC.

The gene calls are TRBV20-1 and TRBJ2-1; tentatively, D is TRBD1 (6 bases). This CDR3 region has 11 residues. Germline V CDR1 and CDR2: DFQATT, SNEGSKA (reference sequence). V was cut by 8 bases and J by 6 bases, with 11 bases left in between. CDR3 in amino acids: CSQGRVNEQFF. As DNA, the CDR3 is TGCAGTCAGGGGCGCGTCAATGAGCAGTTCTTC.

This clone has only a few counts. V usage is TRBV19 and J usage is TRBJ1-3; D is uncertain. Deletions cut 6 bases from V and 4 bases from J, with 10 bases between. This CDR3 is built from 13 residues. Germline V gene sequence: CDR1 LNHDA, CDR2 SQIVND (reference sequence). Here the CDR3 DNA reads TGTGCCAGTAGCCGAGGTCTCGGAAACACCATATATTTT. Protein product: CASSRGLGNTIYF.

This clone was found once. This sequence joins TRBV11-2 and TRBJ2-3, with D perhaps TRBD1 (5 bases). Trimming removed 4 bases from V and 5 bases from J, with 10 bases in between. This CDR3 has 13 amino acids. The germline gives CDR1 SGHAT, CDR2 FQNNGV. CDR3 sequence (DNA): TGTGCCAGCAGCTCAACCGGACAAGATACGCAGTATTTT. Its translation: CASSSTGQDTQYF.

This clone showed up just a few times. CDR3 loop: CAWRQIEAFF. In DNA form, the CDR3 reads TGTGCCTGGCGACAAATTGAAGCTTTCTTT. The chain uses TRBV30 and TRBJ1-1; D unclear. V shed 5 bases and J shed 7 bases, with 8 bases lying between them. This CDR3 is 10 amino acids long. CDR1 and CDR2 (germline): GTSNPN, SVGIG (reference sequence).

The rearrangement joins TRBV7-2 to TRBJ1-1; 10 nucleotides agree with TRBD1. Trimming cost V 5 bases and J 0 bases; bases outside gene matches: 12. CDR3 length: 18 amino acids. Germline lookup yields CDR1 SGHTA and CDR2 FQGNSA. The CDR3 region is CASSTFPGQGYMNTEAFF. For the CDR3, the DNA is TGTGCCAGCAGCACATTCCCGGGACAGGGGTATATGAACACTGAAGCTTTCTTT.

The chain has TRBV5-1 and TRBJ1-2; the match to TRBD1 covers 9 bases. This CDR3 has 14 residues. V gave up 5 bases and J gave up 8 bases; unmatched junction bases: 10. CDR1 and CDR2 (germline): SGHRS, YFSETQ. For the CDR3, the DNA is TGCGCCAGCAGATATCCCGGGACAGGGAAAGGCTACACCTTC. This gives the protein CASRYPGTGKGYTF.

The V gene is TRBV5-6, the J gene TRBJ1-1; D not certain. The CDR3 contains 16 residues. In germline, CDR1 is SGHDT, CDR2 YYEEEE. V lost 4 bases and J 2 bases, leaving 18 bases between the germline ends. The chain's CDR3 is CASSGGIDRSNTEAFF. The CDR3 DNA follows: TGTGCCAGCAGCGGAGGGATTGATCGTAGCAACACTGAAGCTTTCTTT.

This clone has a handful of counts. The rearrangement links TRBV6-5 to TRBJ2-7; 9 bases match TRBD1. Germline lookup yields CDR1 MNHEY and CDR2 SVGAGI. With 2 bases clipped from V and 12 bases from J, the junction kept 8 bases outside the gene matches. This CDR3 contains 13 residues. The CDR3, as DNA: TGTGCCAGCAGTTACACGGGACAGGGTTCCCCGTACTTC. Translation gives CASSYTGQGSPYF.

This chain links TRBV15 with TRBJ1-5; 7 bases are shared with TRBD1. V lost 5 bases, J lost 4 bases, and 8 bases stayed unmatched. Germline values: CDR1 LNHNV, CDR2 YYDKDF (reference sequence). The CDR3 has 15 residues. Here the CDR3 reads CATSRKGQSNQPQHF. Here the CDR3 DNA reads TGTGCCACCAGCCGCAAGGGACAGTCGAATCAGCCCCAGCATTTT. Filled out from reference TRBV15 and TRBJ1-5, the complete variable domain reads DAMVIQNPRYQVTQFGKPVTLSCSQTLNHNVMYWYQQKSSQAPKLLFHYYDKDFNNEADTPDNFQSRRPNTSFCFLDIRSPGLGDTAMYLCATSRKGQSNQPQHFGDGTRLSIL.

The chain recombines TRBV29-1 with TRBJ2-3, with D maybe TRBD1 (6 bases). The CDR3 is 12 amino acids. V lost 6 bases and J lost 4, with 11 bases in between. Germline CDR1 SQVTM, CDR2 ANQGSEA. CDR3 sequence: CSVQQGADTQYF. The CDR3 DNA reads as TGCAGCGTGCAACAGGGCGCAGATACGCAGTATTTT.

The DNA of the CDR3 is TGTGCCAGCAGCATCCGGGACATCTCTGGAAACACCATATATTTT. As protein: CASSIRDISGNTIYF. J is TRBJ1-3 and V is TRBV2; tentatively, D is TRBD1 (6 bases). Germline CDR1 is SNHLY and CDR2 is FYNNEI. Trimming removed 6 bases at V and 0 bases at J, with 12 bases between. CDR3 length equals 15 residues. The entire variable domain, with the rest obtained from reference TRBV2 and TRBJ1-3, is as follows: EPEVTQTPSHQVTQMGQEVILRCVPISNHLYFYWYRQILGQKVEFLVSFYNNEISEKSEIFDDQFSVERPDGSNFTLKIRSTKLEDSAMYFCASSIRDISGNTIYFGEGSWLTVV.

The rearrangement links TRBV5-1 to TRBJ2-5; D not resolved. The CDR3 contains 14 residues. Per the germline V gene, CDR1 is SGHRS and CDR2 is YFSETQ. V shed 3 bases and J shed 2 bases, with 11 bases lying between them. CDR3 sequence (DNA): TGCGCCAGCAGCTGGAGCTCATATCAAGAGACCCAGTACTTC. Amino acid sequence: CASSWSSYQETQYF.

This clone was seen only a few times. This sequence joins TRBV6-6 and TRBJ1-6; D is uncertain. The V and J ends lost 6 bases and 7 bases respectively, with 13 bases between them. The CDR3 consists of 14 residues. From germline, CDR1 is MNHNY and CDR2 SVGAGI (reference sequence). The DNA of the CDR3 is TGTGCCAGCAGCCTTATCCTCGAGAATTCACCCCTCCACTTT. This translates into CASSLILENSPLHF.

The V and J genes are TRBV6-5 and TRBJ1-1; D unresolved. V was shortened by 5 bases and J by 7 bases, with 17 bases between the two germline ends. The germline gives CDR1 MNHEY, CDR2 SVGAGI. The CDR3 runs 14 residues. In nucleotides, the CDR3 is TGTGCCAGCAGTGAAATGGGCGTTTGGCTTGAAGCTTTCTTT. It specifies CASSEMGVWLEAFF.

This chain links TRBV7-2 with TRBJ1-5; weak D call: TRBD1 (5 bases). V was pared by 1 base and J by 1 base, with 11 bases between. Germline V lookup: CDR1 SGHTA, CDR2 FQGNSA. There are 16 residues in the CDR3. In DNA form, the CDR3 reads TGTGCCAGCAGCTTAGTGGGGGGTTCGAGCAATCAGCCCCAGCATTTT. Protein product: CASSLVGGSSNQPQHF.

This clone was counted between two and nine times. The J gene is TRBJ2-7, the V gene TRBV6-5; 11 bases align to TRBD2. There are 15 residues in the CDR3. CDR1 MNHEY and CDR2 SVGAGI come from the germline V gene. V was clipped by 6 bases and J by 5 bases; unmatched bases: 9. The CDR3 loop reads CASSRLAGGWHEQYF. CDR3 nucleotide sequence: TGTGCCAGCAGCCGCCTAGCGGGAGGTTGGCACGAGCAGTACTTC.

This chain links TRBV6-6 with TRBJ1-1, with D perhaps matching TRBD1 (6 bases). V gave up 5 bases and J gave up 6 bases, with 10 bases separating them. Germline CDR1 MNHNY, CDR2 SVGAGI (reference sequence). The CDR3 is made up of 12 amino acids. For the CDR3, the DNA is TGTGCCAGCAGTCCGGGGGGCGCTGAAGCTTTCTTT. Its protein is CASSPGGAEAFF.

The chain carries TRBV11-2 and TRBJ1-3; D call uncertain. Germline CDR1 reads SGHAT; CDR2 reads FQNNGV. The ends were cut back, 0 bases at V and 0 bases at J, with 9 bases in the middle. The length of the CDR3 is 16 residues. In DNA form, the CDR3 reads TGTGCCAGCAGCTTAGATCAGAGGTACTCTGGAAACACCATATATTTT. Translated, it gives CASSLDQRYSGNTIYF.

V usage is TRBV5-4 and J usage is TRBJ1-2; 8 positions match TRBD1. J was trimmed by 5 bases and V by 0 bases; bases with no gene match: 0. Germline CDR1 SGHNT, CDR2 YYREEE (reference sequence). The CDR3 totals 13 residues. For the CDR3, the DNA is TGTGCCAGCAGCTTGGACAGGGGGTATGGCTACACCTTC. It codes for CASSLDRGYGYTF.

The chain is built from TRBV7-9 and TRBJ2-4; 11 bases map to TRBD2. The CDR3 totals 16 residues. Trimming at V came to 5 bases and at J to 6 bases, leaving 9 bases not matched to a gene. Germline CDR1 reads SEHNR; CDR2 reads FQNEAQ (reference sequence). The CDR3 loop reads CASSPSGRNIVNIQYF. The CDR3 bases are TGTGCCAGCAGCCCTAGCGGGAGGAATATTGTAAACATTCAGTACTTC.

This clone was seen more than once but under ten times. This chain uses TRBV28 with TRBJ2-1; possibly TRBD2 for D (6 bases). Germline V gene lookup returns CDR1 MDHEN and CDR2 SYDVKM. This CDR3 comprises 14 residues. Trimming removed 2 bases from V and 4 bases from J, with 9 bases in between. The CDR3 region is CASSLIGTYNEQFF. The CDR3 DNA sequence: TGTGCCAGCAGTTTAATAGGGACTTACAATGAGCAGTTCTTC.

The V and J genes are TRBV7-2 and TRBJ1-2, with 10 positions matching TRBD1. Germline V CDR1 and CDR2: SGHTA, FQGNSA. The CDR3 is 15 amino acids. Germline trimming cut 0 bases from V and 3 bases from J; bases unmatched to any gene: 1. In nucleotides, the CDR3 is TGTGCCAGCAGCTTAGCGGACAGGGGGTACTATGGCTACACCTTC. Translating it yields CASSLADRGYYGYTF.